A single sample is the source of the 20 T cell receptor beta chains below, sequenced in a study of somatic mutations in cytotoxic T cells in rheumatoid arthritis. TCRdb's table, derived via immunoSEQ multiplex PCR, lists solely in-frame clones and lacks some. Of 15,000 to 20,000 clones listed, around 85% are singletons. Sequenced sample: CD8+ T cells sorted from blood. The receptors were sampled from a woman aged 40 to 49 with rheumatoid arthritis.

The rearrangement links TRBV15 to TRBJ2-3, with 7 bases matching TRBD2. Germline values: CDR1 LNHNV, CDR2 YYDKDF (reference sequence). The CDR3 covers 14 residues. With 9 bases clipped from V and 1 base from J, the junction kept 7 bases outside the gene matches. The CDR3 DNA reads TGTGCCACTCACCGCGGGAGAGGCACAGATACGCAGTATTTT. Translated, it gives CATHRGRGTDTQYF.

The CDR3 DNA follows: TGTGCCAGCAGCTTGGTTAAGCTCAACACCGGGGAGCTGTTTTTT. As protein: CASSLVKLNTGELFF. The V and J genes are TRBV5-8 and TRBJ2-2, with D hard to call. Germline loops: CDR1 SGHTS, CDR2 YDEGEE. The V end was cut by 0 bases, the J end by 2 bases, with 8 bases between. This CDR3 has 15 residues.

This chain connects TRBV6-5 to TRBJ1-6; D not certain. Trimming took off 2 bases at V and 10 bases at J, with 18 bases between the two ends. From germline, CDR1 is MNHEY and CDR2 SVGAGI. This CDR3 spans 16 amino acids. The CDR3 DNA sequence: TGTGCCAGCAGTTACAATCCGTTCCACGGGGAGTCACCCCTCCACTTT. Translated: CASSYNPFHGESPLHF.

This sequence joins TRBV11-2 and TRBJ2-7; D call uncertain. The ends were cut back, 3 bases at V and 0 bases at J, with 9 bases in the middle. In germline, CDR1 is SGHAT, CDR2 FQNNGV. This CDR3 is built from 14 residues. CDR3 loop: CASSFTSSSYEQYF. CDR3 bases: TGTGCCAGCAGCTTTACATCTAGCTCCTACGAGCAGTACTTC.

This chain uses TRBV29-1 with TRBJ2-3; 7 bases align to TRBD2. Per the germline V gene, CDR1 is SQVTM and CDR2 is ANQGSEA. The junction had 8 bases not matched to a gene; V was cut back by 4 bases and J by 1 base. This CDR3 has 15 amino acids. CDR3 amino acids: CSVGGGTGGTDTQYF. CDR3 DNA: TGCAGCGTTGGGGGGGGAACGGGAGGCACAGATACGCAGTATTTT.

The chain recombines TRBV7-8 with TRBJ1-1; possible D gene TRBD1, 6 bases. CDR1 SGHVS and CDR2 FQNEAQ come from the germline V gene. Trimming removed 1 base from V and 0 bases from J, with 12 bases in between. This CDR3 is 16 amino acids long. This CDR3 is CASSLGGGGMNTEAFF. The CDR3 nucleotides are TGTGCCAGCAGCTTAGGGGGGGGCGGCATGAACACTGAAGCTTTCTTT.

V is TRBV27 and J is TRBJ2-1; 8 nucleotides match TRBD2. Losses at the gene ends were 3 bases for V and 2 bases for J; bases not matched to a gene: 12. The V gene's germline CDR1 is MNHEY and CDR2 SMNVEV (reference sequence). CDR3 length equals 18 residues. CDR3 nucleotide sequence: TGTGCCAGCAGTTTTAACTACCCGGGACTAGGTGCCTACAATGAGCAGTTCTTC. This encodes CASSFNYPGLGAYNEQFF.

This chain uses TRBV4-2 with TRBJ2-1; 14 nucleotides align to TRBD2. The germline V gene has CDR1 LGHNA and CDR2 YNFKEQ. The J segment lost 9 bases and the V segment lost 4 bases, leaving 5 bases of the junction unmatched. CDR3 length: 15 residues. The CDR3 loop reads CASSLTGTSGSEQFF. CDR3 nucleotide sequence: TGTGCCAGCAGCCTTACCGGGACTAGCGGGAGTGAGCAGTTCTTC.

The chain joins TRBV30 to TRBJ1-1, with a tentative D call TRBD1 (5 bases). V lost 3 bases and J 0 bases, leaving 11 bases between the germline ends. Per the germline V gene, CDR1 is GTSNPN and CDR2 is SVGIG (reference sequence). CDR3 length: 14 amino acids. This CDR3 is CAWRDPDMNTEAFF. The CDR3 bases are TGTGCCTGGAGGGATCCGGACATGAACACTGAAGCTTTCTTT.

The chain combines TRBV5-6 with TRBJ1-1; D is unresolved. The CDR3 runs 15 residues. V was cut by 2 bases and J by 2 bases, with 13 bases left in between. Germline assignment: CDR1 SGHDT and CDR2 YYEEEE. The CDR3 sequence: CASSFIPVINTEAFF. DNA for the CDR3: TGTGCCAGCAGCTTTATCCCAGTCATTAACACTGAAGCTTTCTTT. The entire variable domain, with the rest obtained from reference TRBV5-6 and TRBJ1-1, is as follows: DAGVTQSPTHLIKTRGQQVTLRCSPKSGHDTVSWYQQALGQGPQFIFQYYEEEERQRGNFPDRFSGHQFPNYSSELNVNALLLGDSALYLCASSFIPVINTEAFFGQGTRLTVV.

J is TRBJ2-2 and V is TRBV9; TRBD2 matches 15 bases. V lost 4 bases and J lost 4; bases outside the gene matches: 5. Germline assignment: CDR1 SGDLS and CDR2 YYNGEE. This CDR3 spans 17 amino acids. In DNA form, the CDR3 reads TGTGCCAGCAGCCCATCGGGACTAGCGGGAGGCACCGGGGAGCTGTTTTTT. This translates into CASSPSGLAGGTGELFF.

This chain uses TRBV5-6 with TRBJ2-3, with TRBD2 matching 8 bases. Per the germline V gene, CDR1 is SGHDT and CDR2 is YYEEEE. The CDR3 has 18 residues. With V trimmed by 4 bases and J by 0 bases, 13 bases remained unmatched. In DNA form, the CDR3 reads TGTGCCAGCAGCCCACCGGTGCCGAGCGGGGGTAGCACAGATACGCAGTATTTT. It specifies CASSPPVPSGGSTDTQYF.

This sequence joins TRBV11-2 and TRBJ2-7, with 9 positions matching TRBD2. The CDR3 has 16 residues. The V and J ends lost 5 bases and 4 bases, in that order; junction bases with no gene match: 12. CDR1 SGHAT and CDR2 FQNNGV come from the germline V gene. The CDR3 sequence: CASSQTGAGGRYEQYF. Here the CDR3 DNA reads TGTGCCAGCAGCCAGACCGGGGCGGGGGGGCGGTACGAGCAGTACTTC.

This chain uses TRBV30 with TRBJ2-7; TRBD2 agrees at 8 bases. CDR3 length: 14 residues. V shed 0 bases, J shed 5 bases, and the junction held 6 bases outside the gene matches. The germline gives CDR1 GTSNPN, CDR2 SVGIG (reference sequence). CDR3 nucleotide sequence: TGTGCCTGGAGTGTAGCTAGCGGGTTGGACGAGCAGTACTTC. This sequence encodes CAWSVASGLDEQYF.

The chain uses TRBV5-1 and TRBJ2-7; TRBD2 matches 8 bases. CDR1 and CDR2 (germline): SGHRS, YFSETQ. This CDR3 has 17 residues. Trimming cost V 4 bases and J 0 bases; bases outside gene matches: 12. The CDR3 here is CASSPGRAGSPSYEQYF. CDR3 sequence (DNA): TGCGCCAGCAGCCCCGGGAGGGCCGGGAGCCCCTCCTACGAGCAGTACTTC.

The chain uses TRBV11-2 and TRBJ2-3, with TRBD2 matching over 13 bases. The trim removed 3 bases at V and 7 bases at J, leaving 7 bases unmatched. This CDR3 comprises 16 residues. CDR1 is SGHAT and CDR2 is FQNNGV in the germline V gene. The CDR3 spells CASSLIRTSGGNTQYF. Here the CDR3 DNA reads TGTGCCAGCAGCTTGATTCGGACTAGCGGGGGAAATACGCAGTATTTT.

The chain links TRBV9 to TRBJ2-1; TRBD1 matches at 9 bases. Germline V lookup: CDR1 SGDLS, CDR2 YYNGEE. V gave up 3 bases and J gave up 10 bases; unmatched junction bases: 8. The CDR3 runs to 14 residues. The DNA for the CDR3 is TGTGCCAGCAGCGCGACCGGGACAGGGTACGAGCAGTTCTTC. This gives the protein CASSATGTGYEQFF.

The table lists this clone with a count of one. The chain uses TRBV6-6 and TRBJ2-2; the D gene is possibly TRBD1 (5 bases). Trimming removed 11 bases from V and 1 base from J, with 11 bases in between. CDR3 length: 13 amino acids. CDR1 and CDR2 from the germline V gene are MNHNY and SVGAGI (reference sequence). In nucleotides, the CDR3 is TGTGCCGGTATGACAGAGAACACCGGGGAGCTGTTTTTT. Translation gives CAGMTENTGELFF.

V usage is TRBV2 and J usage is TRBJ1-4; TRBD1 might be the D (5 bases). The CDR3 is 15 amino acids. Germline V gene lookup returns CDR1 SNHLY and CDR2 FYNNEI. V was cut by 2 bases and J by 0 bases, with 7 bases left in between. CDR3 amino acids: CASSETGATNEKLFF. CDR3 DNA: TGTGCCAGCAGTGAAACGGGGGCAACTAATGAAAAACTGTTTTTT. Full variable domain (outside the CDR3, taken from reference TRBV2 and TRBJ1-4): EPEVTQTPSHQVTQMGQEVILRCVPISNHLYFYWYRQILGQKVEFLVSFYNNEISEKSEIFDDQFSVERPDGSNFTLKIRSTKLEDSAMYFCASSETGATNEKLFFGSGTQLSVL.

The rearrangement uses TRBV20-1 and TRBJ1-1; possibly TRBD1 for D (5 bases). Germline V CDR1 and CDR2: DFQATT, SNEGSKA (reference sequence). With 6 bases removed from V and 2 bases from J, the gap between germline ends came to 7 bases. The CDR3 has 11 amino acids. The CDR3 loop reads CSATVNTEAFF. In DNA form, the CDR3 reads TGCAGTGCGACAGTTAACACTGAAGCTTTCTTT.